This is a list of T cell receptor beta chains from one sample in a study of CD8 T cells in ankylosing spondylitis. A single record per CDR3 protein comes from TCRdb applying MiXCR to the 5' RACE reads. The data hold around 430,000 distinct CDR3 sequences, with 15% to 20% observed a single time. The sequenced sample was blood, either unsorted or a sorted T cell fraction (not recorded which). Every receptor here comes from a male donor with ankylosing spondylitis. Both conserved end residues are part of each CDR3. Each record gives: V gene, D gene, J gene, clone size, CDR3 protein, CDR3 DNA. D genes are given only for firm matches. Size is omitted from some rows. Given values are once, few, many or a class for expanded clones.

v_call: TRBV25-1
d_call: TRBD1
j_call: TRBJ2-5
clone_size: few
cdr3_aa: CASTPDREETQYF
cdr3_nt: TGTGCCAGCACCCCCGACAGGGAAGAGACCCAGTACTTC

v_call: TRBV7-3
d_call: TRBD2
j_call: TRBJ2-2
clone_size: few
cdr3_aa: CASSMRGDTGELFF
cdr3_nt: TGTGCCAGCAGTATGCGGGGGGACACCGGGGAGCTGTTTTTT

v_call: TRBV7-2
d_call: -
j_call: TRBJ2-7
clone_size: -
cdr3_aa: CASSLAWTYEQYF
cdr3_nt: TGTGCCAGCAGCTTAGCGTGGACCTACGAGCAGTACTTC

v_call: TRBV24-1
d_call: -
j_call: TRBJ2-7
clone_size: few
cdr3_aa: CATSDLGPLGSYEQYF
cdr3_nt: TGTGCCACCAGTGATTTGGGCCCCCTCGGCTCCTACGAGCAGTACTTC

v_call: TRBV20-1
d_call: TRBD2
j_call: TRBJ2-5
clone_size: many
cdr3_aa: CSASPSGRETQYF
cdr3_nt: TGCAGTGCTAGTCCTAGCGGGAGAGAGACCCAGTACTTC

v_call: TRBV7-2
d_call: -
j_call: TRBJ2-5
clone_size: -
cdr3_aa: CASSLVTRETQYF
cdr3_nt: TGTGCCAGCAGCTTAGTCACCCGAGAGACCCAGTACTTC

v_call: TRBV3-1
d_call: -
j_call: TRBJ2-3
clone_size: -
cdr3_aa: CASSLRGASNTDTQYF
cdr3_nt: TGTGCCAGCAGCCTCCGCGGGGCCTCTAACACAGATACGCAGTATTTT

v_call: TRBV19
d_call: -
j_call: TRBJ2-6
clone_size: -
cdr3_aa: CASSPTIQSSGANVLTF
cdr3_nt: TGTGCCAGTAGCCCAACTATACAGAGCTCTGGGGCCAACGTCCTGACTTTC

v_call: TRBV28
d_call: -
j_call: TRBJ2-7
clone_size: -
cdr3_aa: CASRWPGAVSEQYF
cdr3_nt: TGTGCCAGCCGGTGGCCAGGGGCAGTCTCCGAGCAGTACTTC

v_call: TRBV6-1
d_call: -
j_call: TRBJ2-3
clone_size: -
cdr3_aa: CASRRGVISSTDTQYF
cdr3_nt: TGTGCCAGCAGAAGAGGGGTCATATCTAGCACAGATACGCAGTATTTT

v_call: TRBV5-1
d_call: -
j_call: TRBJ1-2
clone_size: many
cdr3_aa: CASSENPTGINGYTF
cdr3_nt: TGCGCCAGCAGCGAAAACCCAACAGGGATTAATGGCTACACCTTC

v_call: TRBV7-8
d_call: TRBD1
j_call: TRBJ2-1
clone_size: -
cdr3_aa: CASSFSGGYGEQFF
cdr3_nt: TGTGCCAGCAGCTTTTCAGGGGGTTACGGTGAGCAGTTCTTC

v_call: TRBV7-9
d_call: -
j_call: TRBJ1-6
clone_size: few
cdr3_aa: CASSSSVGLGAPLHF
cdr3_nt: TGTGCCAGCAGCTCCTCGGTCGGGCTGGGGGCACCCCTCCACTTT

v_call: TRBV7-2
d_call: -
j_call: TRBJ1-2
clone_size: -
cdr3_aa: CASSLGVVGGYTF
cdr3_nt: TGTGCCAGCAGCTTGGGGGTTGTGGGCGGCTACACCTTC

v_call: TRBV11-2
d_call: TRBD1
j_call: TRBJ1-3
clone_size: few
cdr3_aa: CASSQQQGNSGNTIYF
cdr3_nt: TGTGCCAGCAGCCAACAACAGGGGAACTCTGGAAACACCATATATTTT

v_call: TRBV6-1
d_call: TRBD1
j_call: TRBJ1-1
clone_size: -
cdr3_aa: CASFRTGSGTEAFF
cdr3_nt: TGTGCCAGCTTCAGGACAGGGAGCGGTACTGAAGCTTTCTTT

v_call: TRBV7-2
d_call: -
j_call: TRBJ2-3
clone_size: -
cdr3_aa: CASSLQGGVTDTQYF
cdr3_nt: TGTGCCAGCAGCTTACAGGGTGGCGTGACAGATACGCAGTATTTT

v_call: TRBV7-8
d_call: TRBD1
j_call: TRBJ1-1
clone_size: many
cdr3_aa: CASSFTGTGGAFF
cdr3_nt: TGTGCCAGCAGCTTTACCGGGACAGGGGGAGCTTTCTTT

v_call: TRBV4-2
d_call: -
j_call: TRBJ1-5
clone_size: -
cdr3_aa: CASSLDLPSYQPQHF
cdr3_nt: TGTGCCAGCAGCCTAGATCTCCCCAGTTATCAGCCCCAGCATTTT

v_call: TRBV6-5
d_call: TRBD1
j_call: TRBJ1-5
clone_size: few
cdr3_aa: CASSYTTGIDQPQHF
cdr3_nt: TGTGCCAGCAGTTATACGACAGGGATCGATCAGCCCCAGCATTTT

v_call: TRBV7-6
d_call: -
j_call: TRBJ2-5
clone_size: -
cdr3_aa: CASSPTSSETQYF
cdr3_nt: TGTGCCAGCAGCCCGACATCTTCAGAGACCCAGTACTTC

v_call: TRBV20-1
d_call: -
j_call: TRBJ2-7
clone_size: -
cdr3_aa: CSASSGSLYEQYF
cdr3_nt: TGCAGTGCTAGCTCAGGGTCACTCTACGAGCAGTACTTC

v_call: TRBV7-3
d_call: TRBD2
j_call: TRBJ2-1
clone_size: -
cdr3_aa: CASSLRAGVDEQFF
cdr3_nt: TGTGCCAGCAGCTTAAGGGCGGGAGTGGATGAGCAGTTCTTC

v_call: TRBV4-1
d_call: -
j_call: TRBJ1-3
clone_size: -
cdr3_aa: CASSQDRVGTIYF
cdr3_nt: TGCGCCAGCAGCCAAGATAGAGTGGGTACCATATATTTT

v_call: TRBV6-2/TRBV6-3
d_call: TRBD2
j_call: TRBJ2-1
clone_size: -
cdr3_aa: CAGSRGLGNEQFF
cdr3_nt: TGTGCCGGGAGCCGGGGACTAGGCAATGAGCAGTTCTTC

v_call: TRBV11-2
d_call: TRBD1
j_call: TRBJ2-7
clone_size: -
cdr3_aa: CASSLGVGDRVTNQQYF
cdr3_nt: TGTGCCAGCAGCTTAGGAGTAGGTGACAGGGTAACCAACCAGCAGTACTTC

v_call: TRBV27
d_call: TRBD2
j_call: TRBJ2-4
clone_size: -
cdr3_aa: CASSLGAGRASKNIQYF
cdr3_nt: TGTGCCAGCAGTTTAGGGGCCGGGAGGGCGTCCAAAAACATTCAGTACTTC

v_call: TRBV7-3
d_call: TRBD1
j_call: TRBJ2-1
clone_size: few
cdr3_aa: CASSSGGTSSNEQFF
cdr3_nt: TGTGCCAGCAGCTCAGGGGGTACATCGTCCAATGAGCAGTTCTTC

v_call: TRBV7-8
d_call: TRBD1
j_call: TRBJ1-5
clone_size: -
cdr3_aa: CASSPTHRDRVQPQHF
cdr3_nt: TGTGCCAGCAGCCCGACACACCGGGACAGGGTTCAGCCCCAGCATTTT

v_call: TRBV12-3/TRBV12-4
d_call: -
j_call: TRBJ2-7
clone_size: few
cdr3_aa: CASSLGGPAYEQYF
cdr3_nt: TGTGCCAGCAGTTTAGGAGGGCCCGCCTACGAGCAGTACTTC

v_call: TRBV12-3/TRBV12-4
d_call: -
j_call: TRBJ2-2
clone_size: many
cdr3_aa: CASSSTANTGELFF
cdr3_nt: TGTGCCAGCAGTTCGACAGCGAACACCGGGGAGCTGTTTTTT

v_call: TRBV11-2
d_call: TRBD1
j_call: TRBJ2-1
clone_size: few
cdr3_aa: CASSPGQQYNEQFF
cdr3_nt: TGTGCCAGCAGCCCGGGACAGCAATACAATGAGCAGTTCTTC

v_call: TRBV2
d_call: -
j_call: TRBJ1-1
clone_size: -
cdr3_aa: CASDDNTEAFF
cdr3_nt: TGTGCCAGCGACGACAACACTGAAGCTTTCTTT

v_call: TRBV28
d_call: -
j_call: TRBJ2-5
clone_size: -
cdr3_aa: CASSKSRQVQETQYF
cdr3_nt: TGTGCCAGCAGCAAAAGCCGACAGGTCCAAGAGACCCAGTACTTC

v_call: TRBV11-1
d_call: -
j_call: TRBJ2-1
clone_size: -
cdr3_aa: CASSLVRRPQVEQFF
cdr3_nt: TGTGCCAGCAGCTTAGTTAGGCGTCCTCAGGTTGAGCAGTTCTTC

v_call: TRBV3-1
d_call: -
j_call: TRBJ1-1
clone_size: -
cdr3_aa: CASSQGLEAFF
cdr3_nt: TGTGCCAGCAGCCAGGGGTTAGAAGCTTTCTTT

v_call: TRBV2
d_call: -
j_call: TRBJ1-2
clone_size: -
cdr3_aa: CASSQGLSGYTF
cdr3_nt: TGTGCCAGCTCCCAGGGGCTGAGCGGCTACACCTTC

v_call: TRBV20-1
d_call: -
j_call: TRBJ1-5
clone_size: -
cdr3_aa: CSGREITHSNQPQHF
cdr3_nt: TGCAGTGGCAGGGAAATCACTCATAGCAATCAGCCCCAGCATTTT

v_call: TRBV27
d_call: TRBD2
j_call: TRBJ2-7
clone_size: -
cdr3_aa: CASNPSGRAEQYF
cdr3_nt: TGTGCCAGCAACCCGAGCGGGAGGGCCGAGCAGTACTTC

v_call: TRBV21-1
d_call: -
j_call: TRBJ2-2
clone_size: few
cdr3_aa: CASSSWLAGGPNTGELFF
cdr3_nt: TGTGCCAGCAGTTCCTGGCTAGCGGGAGGGCCAAACACCGGGGAGCTGTTTTTT

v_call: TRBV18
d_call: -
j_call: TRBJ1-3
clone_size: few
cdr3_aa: CASSPAGENTIYF
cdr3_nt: TGTGCCAGCTCACCAGCTGGGGAAAACACCATATATTTT

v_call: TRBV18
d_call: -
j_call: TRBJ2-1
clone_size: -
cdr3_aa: CASSPPGVLNEQFF
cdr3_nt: TGTGCCAGCTCACCACCGGGAGTACTCAATGAGCAGTTCTTC

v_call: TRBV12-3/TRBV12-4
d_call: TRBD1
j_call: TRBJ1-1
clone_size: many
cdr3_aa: CASSTTGVNTEAFF
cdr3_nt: TGTGCCAGCAGTACCACAGGGGTGAACACTGAAGCTTTCTTT

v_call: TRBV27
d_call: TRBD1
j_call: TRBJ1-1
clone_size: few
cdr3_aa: CASRNNRGRANTEAFF
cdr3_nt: TGTGCCAGCAGGAACAACAGGGGACGCGCGAACACTGAAGCTTTCTTT

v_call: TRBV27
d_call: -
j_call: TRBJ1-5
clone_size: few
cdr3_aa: CASSATPSNQPQHF
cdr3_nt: TGTGCCAGCAGTGCGACCCCTAGCAATCAGCCCCAGCATTTT

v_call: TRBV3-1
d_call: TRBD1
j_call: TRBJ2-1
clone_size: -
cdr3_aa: CASSPGQGGSYNEQFF
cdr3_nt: TGTGCCAGCAGCCCCGGACAGGGGGGTTCCTACAATGAGCAGTTCTTC

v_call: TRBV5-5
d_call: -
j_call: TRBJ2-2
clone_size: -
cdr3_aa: CASSFWGSGTGELFF
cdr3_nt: TGTGCCAGCAGCTTTTGGGGGTCGGGCACCGGGGAGCTGTTTTTT

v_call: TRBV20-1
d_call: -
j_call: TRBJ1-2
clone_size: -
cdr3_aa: CSASGALGYTF
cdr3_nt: TGCAGTGCGTCAGGTGCCCTAGGCTACACCTTC

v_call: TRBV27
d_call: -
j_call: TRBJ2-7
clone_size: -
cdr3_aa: CASSLRRARGFEQYF
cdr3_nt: TGTGCCAGCAGTTTAAGACGCGCCAGGGGATTCGAGCAGTACTTC

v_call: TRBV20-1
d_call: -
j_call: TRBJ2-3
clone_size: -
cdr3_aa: CSAIQLGTDTQYF
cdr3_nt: TGCAGTGCTATTCAGCTGGGGACAGATACGCAGTATTTT

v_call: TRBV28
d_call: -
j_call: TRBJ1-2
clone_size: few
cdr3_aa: CASSRDTIGRGYTF
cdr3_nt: TGTGCCAGCAGCCGGGACACCATTGGTCGGGGCTACACCTTC

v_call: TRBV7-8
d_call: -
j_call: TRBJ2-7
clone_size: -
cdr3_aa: CASSSRKQGGTYEQYF
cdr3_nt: TGTGCCAGCAGCAGCCGCAAACAGGGCGGCACTTACGAGCAGTACTTC

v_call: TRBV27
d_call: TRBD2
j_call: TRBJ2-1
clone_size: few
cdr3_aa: CASSLSAGTKQFF
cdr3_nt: TGTGCCAGCAGTTTATCAGCCGGGACTAAGCAGTTCTTC

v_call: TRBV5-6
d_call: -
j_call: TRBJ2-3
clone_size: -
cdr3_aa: CASSLRRITTDTQYF
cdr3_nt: TGTGCCAGCAGCTTGAGGCGGATTACCACAGATACGCAGTATTTT